This T cell receptor beta chain was observed in a study of blood T cell repertoires in COVID-19. Study-level background: Collection of acute and convalescent COVID-19 samples took place in the United States, Italy and Spain.

In the authors' workflow: Researchers report that nucleated cell counts were estimated from reference gene primer amplification. TCRdb's copy holds only in-frame clones and misses some; the assay was immunoSEQ multiplex PCR. V, J and clone size are those of that table, while D and trimming were read from the DNA. The top ten clones hold approximately 21% of a sample with 70,000 to 85,000 clones, 86% of them seen once. The germline V gene has CDR1 SNHLY and CDR2 FYNNEI. The V and J ends lost 10 bases and 3 bases, in that order; junction bases with no gene match: 6. The CDR3 runs 13 residues. Sequencing input: peripheral blood. The TCR was taken from an elderly woman in a cohort sampled during active or convalescent COVID-19. This rearrangement joins TRBV2 to TRBJ2-5; TRBD2 matches at 9 bases. The CDR3 here is CATLAGAKETQYF. Here the CDR3 DNA reads TGTGCCACCTTAGCGGGAGCTAAAGAGACCCAGTACTTC.